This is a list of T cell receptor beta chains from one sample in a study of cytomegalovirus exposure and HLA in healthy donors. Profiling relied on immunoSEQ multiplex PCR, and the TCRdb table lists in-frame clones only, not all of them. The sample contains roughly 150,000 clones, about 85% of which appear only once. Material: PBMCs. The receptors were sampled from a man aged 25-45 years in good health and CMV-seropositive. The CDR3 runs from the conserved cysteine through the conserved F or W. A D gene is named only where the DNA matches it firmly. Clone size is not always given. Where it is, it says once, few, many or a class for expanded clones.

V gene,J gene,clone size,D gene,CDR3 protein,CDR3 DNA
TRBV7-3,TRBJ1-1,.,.,CASQGQGNTEAFF,TGTGCCAGTCAGGGGCAGGGTAACACTGAAGCTTTCTTT
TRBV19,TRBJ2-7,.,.,CASSMRTDSYEQYF,TGTGCCAGTAGTATGCGGACAGATTCCTACGAGCAGTACTTC
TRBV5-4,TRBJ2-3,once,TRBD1,CASSPGQGADTQYF,TGTGCCAGCAGCCCGGGACAGGGTGCTGATACGCAGTATTTT
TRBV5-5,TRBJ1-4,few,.,CASSPDSPNEKLFF,TGTGCCAGCAGCCCCGACAGTCCCAATGAAAAACTGTTTTTT
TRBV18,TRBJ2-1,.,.,CASSPHKGGQYEQFF,TGTGCCAGCTCACCACATAAGGGTGGACAATATGAGCAGTTCTTC
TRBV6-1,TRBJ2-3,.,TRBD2,CASTGGHIDTQYF,TGTGCCAGCACGGGGGGGCACATAGATACGCAGTATTTT
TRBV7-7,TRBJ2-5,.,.,CASSPNLLGETQYF,TGTGCTAGCAGCCCCAATCTACTCGGAGAGACCCAGTACTTC
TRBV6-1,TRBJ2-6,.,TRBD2,CASSPGGSGANVLTF,TGTGCCAGCAGTCCGGGGGGCTCTGGGGCCAACGTCCTGACTTTC
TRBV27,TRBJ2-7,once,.,CASSLLGTGEQYF,TGTGCCAGCAGTTTATTAGGCACGGGCGAGCAGTACTTC
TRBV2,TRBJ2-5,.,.,CASSEVELETQYF,TGTGCCAGCAGTGAAGTCGAGCTAGAGACCCAGTACTTC
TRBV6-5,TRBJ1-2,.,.,CASSYSRAGENYGYTF,TGTGCCAGCAGTTACTCCCGGGCAGGGGAAAACTATGGCTACACCTTC
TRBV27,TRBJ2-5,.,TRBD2,CASSLGVAGSGETQYF,TGTGCCAGCAGTTTAGGGGTAGCGGGGTCTGGAGAGACCCAGTACTTC
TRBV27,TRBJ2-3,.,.,CASSLGRLGTDTQYF,TGTGCCAGCAGTTTGGGGCGGTTGGGCACAGATACGCAGTATTTT
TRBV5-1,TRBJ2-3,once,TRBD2,CASSLVASGTTDTQYF,TGCGCCAGCAGCTTGGTGGCTAGCGGGACCACAGATACGCAGTATTTT
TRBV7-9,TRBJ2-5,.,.,CASSSRDSVQETQYF,TGTGCCAGCAGCTCCCGGGACTCCGTGCAAGAGACCCAGTACTTC
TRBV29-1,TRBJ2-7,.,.,CSVARNDEQYF,TGCAGCGTTGCCAGGAACGACGAGCAGTACTTC
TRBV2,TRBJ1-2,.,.,CAKLRATRDGYTF,TGTGCCAAATTGAGGGCCACGAGGGATGGCTACACCTTC
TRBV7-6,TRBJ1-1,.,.,CASSPGGLNTEAFF,TGTGCCAGCAGCCCGGGGGGCCTGAACACTGAAGCTTTCTTT
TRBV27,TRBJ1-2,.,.,CASSPTGLGDGYTF,TGTGCCAGCAGCCCTACAGGGTTGGGCGATGGCTACACCTTC
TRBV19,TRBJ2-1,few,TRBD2,CASSVREASYNEQFF,TGTGCCAGTAGTGTCCGGGAGGCCTCCTACAATGAGCAGTTCTTC
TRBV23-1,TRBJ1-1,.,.,CAGTFGGMNTEAFF,TGCGCCGGAACTTTCGGGGGAATGAACACTGAAGCTTTCTTT
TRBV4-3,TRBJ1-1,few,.,CASSQDWGVDTEAFF,TGCGCCAGCAGCCAAGATTGGGGGGTGGACACTGAAGCTTTCTTT
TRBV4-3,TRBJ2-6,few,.,CASSQDHSSGANVLTF,TGCGCCAGCAGCCAAGATCACAGCTCTGGGGCCAACGTCCTGACTTTC
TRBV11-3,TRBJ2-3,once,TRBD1,CASSPHAGTGATDTQYF,TGTGCCAGCAGCCCCCACGCCGGGACAGGGGCCACAGATACGCAGTATTTT
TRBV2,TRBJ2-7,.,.,CASSEPGESSYEQYF,TGTGCCAGCAGTGAACCAGGGGAGAGCTCCTACGAGCAGTACTTC
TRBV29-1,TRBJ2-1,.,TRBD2,CSVGPHDGGDYNEQFF,TGCAGCGTGGGCCCCCACGACGGGGGGGACTACAATGAGCAGTTCTTC
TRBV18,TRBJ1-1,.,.,CASSPGRRAFF,TGTGCCAGCTCACCGGGCAGGCGAGCTTTCTTT
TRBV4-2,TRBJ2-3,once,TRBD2,CASSRVPGLAQRGDTQYF,TGTGCCAGCAGCCGAGTTCCCGGACTAGCCCAAAGGGGGGATACGCAGTATTTT
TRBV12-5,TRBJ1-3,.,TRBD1,CASGSARDSPNFSGNTIYF,TGTGCTAGTGGTTCGGCCCGGGACAGCCCAAATTTCTCTGGAAACACCATATATTTT
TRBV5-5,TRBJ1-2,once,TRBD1,CASSLDLTGDLGGYTF,TGTGCCAGCAGCTTGGATCTCACAGGGGATCTGGGGGGCTACACCTTC
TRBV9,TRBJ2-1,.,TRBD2,CASSSLSSGRGDEQFF,TGTGCCAGCAGCTCACTCTCTAGCGGCCGGGGGGATGAGCAGTTCTTC
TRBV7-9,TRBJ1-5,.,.,CASSLRGQPQHF,TGTGCCAGCAGCTTAAGAGGGCAGCCCCAGCATTTT
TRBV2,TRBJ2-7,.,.,CASKNRSHEQYF,TGTGCCAGCAAAAACAGGAGTCACGAGCAGTACTTC
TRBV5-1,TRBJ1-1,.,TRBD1,CASSADRVGTEAFF,TGCGCCAGCAGCGCAGACAGGGTAGGCACTGAAGCTTTCTTT
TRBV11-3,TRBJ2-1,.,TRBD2,CASSLTGLGLNEQFF,TGTGCCAGCAGCTTAACTGGACTAGGGCTTAATGAGCAGTTCTTC
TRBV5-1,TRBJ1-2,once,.,CASSVGIGLPYGYTF,TGCGCCAGCAGCGTCGGTATTGGACTCCCCTATGGCTACACCTTC
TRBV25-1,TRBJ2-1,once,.,CASSELEEGTNEQFF,TGTGCCAGCAGTGAATTGGAAGAGGGGACTAATGAGCAGTTCTTC
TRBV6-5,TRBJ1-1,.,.,CASSLNPENTEAFF,TGTGCCAGCAGTCTTAACCCAGAGAACACTGAAGCTTTCTTT
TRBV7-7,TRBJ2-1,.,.,CASSFSGRKSAPYNEQFF,TGTGCTAGCAGCTTTAGCGGAAGGAAATCGGCCCCGTACAATGAGCAGTTCTTC
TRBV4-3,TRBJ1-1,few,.,CASSLLVYTEAFF,TGCGCCAGCAGCCTCCTCGTGTACACTGAAGCTTTCTTT
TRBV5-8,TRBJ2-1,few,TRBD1,CASSQGVNEQFF,TGTGCCAGCAGCCAGGGGGTCAATGAGCAGTTCTTC
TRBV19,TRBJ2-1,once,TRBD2,CASSIAPSGLRHNEQFF,TGTGCCAGTAGTATAGCTCCCTCGGGACTACGACACAATGAGCAGTTCTTC
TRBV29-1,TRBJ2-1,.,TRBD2,CSVVGGSSYNEQFF,TGCAGCGTTGTTGGCGGGAGCTCCTACAATGAGCAGTTCTTC
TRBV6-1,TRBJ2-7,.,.,CASRRYPYEQYF,TGTGCCAGCAGACGGTATCCCTACGAGCAGTACTTC
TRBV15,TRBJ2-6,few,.,CATSSRGSGANVLTF,TGTGCCACCAGCAGCCGCGGCTCTGGGGCCAACGTCCTGACTTTC
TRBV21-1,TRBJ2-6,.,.,CASSKKVGAIGAGANVLTF,TGTGCCAGCAGCAAAAAGGTGGGAGCTATCGGGGCTGGGGCCAACGTCCTGACTTTC
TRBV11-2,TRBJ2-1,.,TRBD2,CASSLEAGTSGVSYNEQFF,TGTGCCAGCAGCTTAGAAGCGGGGACTAGCGGGGTATCCTACAATGAGCAGTTCTTC
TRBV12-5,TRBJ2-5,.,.,CASGLSGVETQYF,TGTGCTAGTGGTTTGTCCGGTGTGGAGACCCAGTACTTC
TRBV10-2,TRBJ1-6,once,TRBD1,CASSEPPRDRGSPLHF,TGCGCCAGCAGTGAGCCCCCACGGGACAGGGGATCACCCCTCCACTTT
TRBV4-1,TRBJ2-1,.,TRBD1,CASSQDRTGADNEQFF,TGCGCCAGCAGCCAAGATAGGACAGGGGCAGACAATGAGCAGTTCTTC
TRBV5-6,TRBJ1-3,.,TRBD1,CASSAGTGLGNTIYF,TGTGCCAGCAGCGCTGGGACAGGGCTCGGAAACACCATATATTTT
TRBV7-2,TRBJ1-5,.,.,CASSLGSPNSNQPQHF,TGTGCCAGCAGCTTAGGCTCCCCTAATAGCAATCAGCCCCAGCATTTT
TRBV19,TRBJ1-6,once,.,CASRGGGHSPLHF,TGTGCCAGTAGGGGTGGAGGGCATTCACCCCTCCACTTT
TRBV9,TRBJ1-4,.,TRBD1,CASSAGHPDRAREKLFF,TGTGCCAGCAGCGCGGGGCACCCCGACAGGGCCCGTGAAAAACTGTTTTTT
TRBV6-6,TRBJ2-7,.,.,CASSYGGAPTYEQYF,TGTGCCAGCAGTTACGGGGGGGCGCCCACCTACGAGCAGTACTTC
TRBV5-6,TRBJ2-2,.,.,CASSFVRAGELFF,TGTGCCAGCAGCTTTGTCCGGGCCGGGGAGCTGTTTTTT
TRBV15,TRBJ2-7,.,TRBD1,CATSRERGQGLSYEQYF,TGTGCCACCAGCAGGGAAAGGGGACAGGGGCTCTCCTACGAGCAGTACTTC
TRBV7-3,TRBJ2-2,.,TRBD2,CASSLGSGGNTGELFF,TGTGCCAGCAGCTTAGGTAGCGGGGGTAACACCGGGGAGCTGTTTTTT
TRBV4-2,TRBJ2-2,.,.,CASSQEGGGSNTGELFF,TGTGCCAGCAGCCAAGAGGGGGGCGGGAGTAACACCGGGGAGCTGTTTTTT
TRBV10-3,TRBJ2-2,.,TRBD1,CAISPTGRNTGELFF,TGTGCCATCAGTCCGACAGGGAGAAACACCGGGGAGCTGTTTTTT